Below are 28 T cell receptor beta chains sequenced from a single sample in a study of TIL therapy for anti-PD-1-resistant metastatic lung cancer. Noted time point: pre-treatment sample, taken before nivolumab and TIL therapy. The immunoSEQ assay was v3. Repertoires were generated with immunoSEQ multiplex PCR, while TCRdb's copy carries only in-frame clones and drops some. Of more than 20,000 clones in the sample, more than 65% were seen once. Sequenced here: blood, sampled at baseline. Receptor source: a person aged 25-79 years with non-small cell lung cancer.

The V gene is TRBV9, the J gene TRBJ1-4; the match to TRBD1 covers 7 bases. CDR1 and CDR2 (germline): SGDLS, YYNGEE. The CDR3 spans 15 residues. Trimming removed 0 bases from V and 2 bases from J; junction bases left unmatched: 1. CDR3 sequence: CASSVGQGTNEKLFF. The CDR3 region has the DNA TGTGCCAGCAGCGTAGGACAGGGCACTAATGAAAAACTGTTTTTT.

This clone was detected a few times. The V call is TRBV5-1, the J call TRBJ1-4, with 9 bases lining up with TRBD1. Germline V CDR1 and CDR2: SGHRS, YFSETQ. The CDR3 is 15 residues long. Unmatched junction bases numbered 8, after V lost 4 bases and J lost 7 bases. The CDR3 region is CASSTLGQGFEKLFF. DNA for the CDR3: TGCGCCAGCAGCACCCTAGGACAGGGGTTTGAAAAACTGTTTTTT.

The chain couples TRBV4-1 to TRBJ1-6; weak D call: TRBD1 (5 bases). The germline CDR1 and CDR2 sequences are MGHRA and YSYEKL. CDR3 length: 15 residues. The germline V and J ends were trimmed by 8 bases and 6 bases, with 17 bases remaining between them. This CDR3 reads CASAREEGLNSPLHF. CDR3 DNA: TGCGCCAGCGCCCGGGAAGAGGGGCTTAATTCACCCCTCCACTTT.

This chain uses TRBV12-3 or TRBV12-4 with TRBJ2-3; no firm D call. The V end was cut by 2 bases, the J end by 5 bases, with 8 bases between. The CDR3 spans 13 residues. The CDR3 region is CASSLLDQDTQYF. The CDR3 region has the DNA TGTGCCAGCAGTTTACTTGACCAAGATACGCAGTATTTT.

The chain employs TRBV6-4 and TRBJ1-3; D remains ambiguous. Germline assignment: CDR1 MRHNA and CDR2 SNTAGT. V lost 3 bases to trimming and J lost 4 bases, with 7 bases between them. This CDR3 is built from 13 residues. The CDR3 here is CASSEGRGNTIYF. CDR3 sequence (DNA): TGTGCCAGCAGTGAAGGGCGAGGAAACACCATATATTTT.

The chain employs TRBV28 and TRBJ2-7, with 8 bases aligning to TRBD1. Germline lookup yields CDR1 MDHEN and CDR2 SYDVKM. CDR3 size: 15 residues. The V and J ends lost 6 bases and 3 bases, in that order; junction bases with no gene match: 10. The CDR3 loop is CASSSGQGAFYEQYV. The CDR3 region has the DNA TGTGCCAGCAGCTCCGGACAGGGCGCGTTCTACGAGCAGTACGTC.

The chain combines TRBV4-2 with TRBJ2-3; a possible D gene is TRBD2 (5 bases). This CDR3 has 14 residues. V was pared by 0 bases and J by 6 bases, with 10 bases between. Germline assignment: CDR1 LGHNA and CDR2 YNFKEQ. Here the CDR3 reads CASSQETRRDTQYF. The CDR3 DNA follows: TGTGCCAGCAGCCAAGAAACTAGGAGGGATACGCAGTATTTT.

The chain has TRBV2 and TRBJ2-6; D ambiguous. The germline V gene has CDR1 SNHLY and CDR2 FYNNEI. This CDR3 has 15 amino acids. V was cut by 3 bases and J by 2 bases, with 8 bases left in between. The CDR3 here is CASSEGRAGANVLTF. DNA for the CDR3: TGTGCCAGCAGTGAGGGAAGGGCTGGGGCCAACGTCCTGACTTTC.

The chain recombines TRBV7-2 with TRBJ2-7; a possible D gene is TRBD1 (6 bases). Germline assignment: CDR1 SGHTA and CDR2 FQGNSA. This CDR3 region has 15 residues. Trimming left V 3 bases short and J 0 bases short, with 12 bases between. CDR3 sequence: CASSFSWTVSYEQYF. For the CDR3, the DNA is TGTGCCAGCAGCTTTTCGTGGACAGTCTCCTACGAGCAGTACTTC.

This clone was picked up one time. The rearrangement uses TRBV7-3 and TRBJ2-2; maybe TRBD1 (5 bases). The CDR3 consists of 13 residues. The germline V and J ends were trimmed by 3 bases and 8 bases, with 10 bases remaining between them. Germline-derived CDR1 and CDR2 are SGHTA and FQGTGA. The CDR3 loop is CASSFAGKGELFF. In DNA, the CDR3 is TGTGCCAGCAGCTTCGCAGGGAAAGGGGAGCTGTTTTTT. The variable domain in full, completed from reference TRBV7-3 and TRBJ2-2, reads GAGVSQTPSNKVTEKGKYVELRCDPISGHTALYWYRQSLGQGPEFLIYFQGTGAADDSGLPNDRFFAVRPEGSVSTLKIQRTERGDSAVYLCASSFAGKGELFFGEGSRLTVL.

The rearrangement links TRBV7-9 to TRBJ2-1, with a tentative D call TRBD1 (6 bases). CDR3 length: 13 amino acids. Germline CDR1 and CDR2: SEHNR and FQNEAQ (reference sequence). Trimming stripped 8 bases from V and 7 bases from J, with 15 bases between. DNA for the CDR3: TGTGCCAGCGGGTCAGGGGCCGCTAATGAGCAGTTCTTC. This sequence encodes CASGSGAANEQFF. The full variable domain, completed using reference TRBV7-9 and TRBJ2-1, is DTGVSQNPRHKITKRGQNVTFRCDPISEHNRLYWYRQTLGQGPEFLTYFQNEAQLEKSRLLSDRFSAERPKGSFSTLEIQRTEQGDSAMYLCASGSGAANEQFFGPGTRLTVL.

The chain links TRBV4-1 to TRBJ1-6; 8 nucleotides line up with TRBD1. The CDR3 sequence is 14 residues long. Looked up from germline, CDR1 is MGHRA and CDR2 is YSYEKL. With 4 bases clipped from V and 6 bases from J, the junction kept 2 bases outside the gene matches. The CDR3 nucleotides are TGCGCCAGCAGCCTAGGACAGGGTAATTCACCCCTCCACTTT. This sequence encodes CASSLGQGNSPLHF.

The rearrangement uses TRBV5-1 and TRBJ2-3; a possible D gene is TRBD2 (6 bases). Germline V lookup: CDR1 SGHRS, CDR2 YFSETQ. CDR3 length: 15 amino acids. V lost 2 bases, J lost 2 bases, and 12 bases lay in between. The CDR3 coding sequence is TGCGCCAGCAGCTTTGGAGGACTAAACACAGATACGCAGTATTTT. Its protein product is CASSFGGLNTDTQYF. The full variable domain, with the rest looked up from reference TRBV5-1 and TRBJ2-3, is KAGVTQTPRYLIKTRGQQVTLSCSPISGHRSVSWYQQTPGQGLQFLFEYFSETQRNKGNFPGRFSGRQFSNSRSEMNVSTLELGDSALYLCASSFGGLNTDTQYFGPGTRLTVL.

The V and J genes are TRBV19 and TRBJ1-2; D is possibly TRBD1 (6 bases). CDR1 and CDR2 (germline): LNHDA, SQIVND (reference sequence). Trimming shortened V by 6 bases and J by 4 bases, and 12 bases separated the two germline ends. The CDR3 has 13 residues. CDR3 in DNA: TGTGCCAGTAGGATGGACAGTTCCTATGGCTACACCTTC. Residues: CASRMDSSYGYTF.

This clone was picked up a small number of times. The sample contains more than one DNA sequence encoding this CDR3. The chain uses TRBV9 and TRBJ1-2; no definite D call. The CDR3 extends over 13 amino acids. From germline, CDR1 is SGDLS and CDR2 YYNGEE. V lost 3 bases to trimming and J lost 8 bases, with 14 bases between them. CDR3 nucleotides: TGTGCCAGCAGCGCGCGGGTGGGTGGGGGCTACACCTTC. Protein sequence: CASSARVGGGYTF.

The chain carries TRBV9 and TRBJ2-3; D not resolved. The ends were cut back, 0 bases at V and 4 bases at J, with 6 bases in the middle. In germline, CDR1 is SGDLS, CDR2 YYNGEE. The CDR3 is 13 residues long. CDR3 nucleotides: TGTGCCAGCAGCGTAGCCGGTCCAGATACGCAGTATTTT. Its translation is CASSVAGPDTQYF.

The genes are TRBV11-2 and TRBJ1-5, with 8 bases that match TRBD1. After removal of 5 bases from V and 2 bases from J, the junction contained 8 bases not matched to a gene. The CDR3 covers 16 residues. Germline V CDR1 and CDR2: SGHAT, FQNNGV. CDR3 region: CASSPRTGSGNQPQHF. The CDR3 DNA reads TGTGCCAGCAGCCCTCGGACAGGGTCGGGCAATCAGCCCCAGCATTTT.

In the case of this clone: The germline gene is not matched at one end of the junction; a read error may be the cause. At the DNA level, this CDR3 is encoded by other sequences in the same sample as well. The chain is built from TRBV2 and TRBJ1-5, with D unclear. CDR3 size: 13 residues. Per germline, CDR1 SNHLY and CDR2 FYNNEI. CDR3 bases: TGTGCCAGCGGGCAATGGAGCAATCAACCCCAGCATTTT. Translated: CASGQWSNQPQHF.

Only a few counts were recorded for this clone. The chain recombines TRBV25-1 with TRBJ2-3; 12 nucleotides agree with TRBD2. The germline CDR1 and CDR2 sequences are MGHDK and SYGVNS. Unmatched junction bases numbered 5, after V lost 4 bases and J lost 3 bases. The CDR3 sequence is 16 residues long. CDR3 in amino acids: CASSGQTSGSTDTQYF. CDR3 sequence (DNA): TGTGCCAGCAGTGGACAGACTAGCGGGAGTACAGATACGCAGTATTTT.

This chain connects TRBV7-2 to TRBJ2-1; 8 bases are a match to TRBD2. The CDR3 extends over 15 amino acids. In germline, CDR1 is SGHTA, CDR2 FQGNSA. Germline trimming cut 6 bases from V and 6 bases from J; bases unmatched to any gene: 10. For the CDR3, the DNA is TGTGCCAGCAGGTCGAGAGCGGGGGCGGTCAATGAGCAGTTCTTC. Its protein is CASRSRAGAVNEQFF.

The chain employs TRBV6-5 and TRBJ2-1; 7 bases map to TRBD2. Trimming cost V 0 bases and J 7 bases; bases outside gene matches: 9. Germline V CDR1 and CDR2: MNHEY, SVGAGI. The CDR3 loop spans 16 amino acids. As DNA, the CDR3 is TGTGCCAGCAGTTACTCGGGGACTACTTTCGGAAATGAGCAGTTCTTC. Translated: CASSYSGTTFGNEQFF.

The J gene is TRBJ2-3, the V gene TRBV24-1; D not resolved. Germline-derived CDR1 and CDR2 are KGHDR and SFDVKD. This CDR3 has 14 amino acids. V lost 6 bases, J lost 2 bases, and 11 bases lay in between. The CDR3 protein is CATSRAENTDTQYF. CDR3 coding DNA: TGTGCCACCAGTAGGGCGGAAAACACAGATACGCAGTATTTT.

This clone has only a few counts. This chain uses TRBV18 with TRBJ2-7, with 9 nucleotides matching TRBD2. The germline V gene encodes CDR1 KGHSH and CDR2 LQKENI. This CDR3 has 13 residues. The trim removed 5 bases at V and 6 bases at J, leaving 5 bases unmatched. CDR3 sequence reads: CASSTTLAGEQYV. The CDR3, as DNA: TGTGCCAGCTCAACAACACTAGCGGGCGAGCAGTACGTC.

This chain uses TRBV5-1 with TRBJ2-6; 7 bases align to TRBD1. Germline CDR1 and CDR2: SGHRS and YFSETQ. The CDR3 has 18 residues. The V segment lost 2 bases and the J segment 3 bases; nucleotides outside the gene matches: 11. CDR3 sequence: CASSLVAGGVYGANVLTF. The CDR3 nucleotides are TGCGCCAGCAGCTTAGTTGCAGGGGGAGTATATGGGGCCAACGTCCTGACTTTC.

This clone was seen more than once but under ten times. The CDR3 sequence is CASGRQGISEAFF. CDR3 nucleotide sequence: TGTGCCAGCGGTAGGCAGGGAATTTCTGAAGCTTTCTTT. This rearrangement joins TRBV2 to TRBJ1-1; a possible D gene is TRBD1 (5 bases). V was shortened by 8 bases and J by 6 bases, with 16 bases between the two germline ends. Germline V gives CDR1 SNHLY, CDR2 FYNNEI. CDR3 size: 13 residues.

This clone came up a few times. The chain is built from TRBV7-9 and TRBJ1-4; no clear D gene. The CDR3 totals 14 residues. Germline values: CDR1 SEHNR, CDR2 FQNEAQ (reference sequence). Trimming pared 6 bases from V and 1 base from J, leaving 9 bases between. CDR3 sequence reads: CASRSTGTNEKLFF. CDR3 bases: TGTGCCAGCAGATCGACTGGAACTAATGAAAAACTGTTTTTT.

This chain links TRBV3-1 (or the pseudogene TRBV3-2) with TRBJ1-6; possible D gene TRBD1, 5 bases. Germline V gene lookup returns CDR1 LGHDT and CDR2 YNNKEL (reference sequence). The CDR3 contains 12 residues. The V end lost 8 bases, the J end lost 6 bases, and 8 bases lay between the germline ends. CDR3 sequence: CASGGFNSPLHF. The DNA for the CDR3 is TGTGCCAGCGGGGGGTTTAATTCACCCCTCCACTTT.

The rearrangement links TRBV4-1 to TRBJ2-5, with 10 bases matching TRBD2. The CDR3 extends over 15 amino acids. Germline values: CDR1 MGHRA, CDR2 YSYEKL. J lost 7 bases, V lost 0 bases, and 5 bases had no gene match. CDR3 sequence reads: CASSQEASGGGTQYF. In DNA, the CDR3 is TGCGCCAGCAGCCAAGAGGCTAGCGGGGGTGGGACCCAGTACTTC.